This T cell receptor (beta chain) was found in a study of OX40 agonist ivuxolimab in advanced cancers. Data came from immunoSEQ multiplex PCR; TCRdb stores just in-frame clones and leaves some out. This table holds roughly 24,000 clones, 79% found once. Germline V lookup: CDR1 MDHEN, CDR2 SYDVKM. The CDR3 spans 14 residues. V lost 3 bases, J lost 5 bases, and 11 bases lay in between. This clone was recorded a few times. Sequencing used CD4+ or CD8+ T cells sorted from blood, obtained in a trial of the OX40 agonist ivuxolimab. The clonotype comes from an adult with an advanced solid tumor such as melanoma, head and neck, liver or kidney cancer. V is TRBV28 and J is TRBJ1-5, with a weak D call TRBD1 (5 bases). The CDR3 nucleotides read TGTGCCAGCAGTTTGGGAGGGACCCATCAGCCCCAGCATTTT. This encodes CASSLGGTHQPQHF.